This TCR beta chain was obtained from a study of blood T cell repertoires in COVID-19. Study as a whole: Some COVID-19 samples were acute and others convalescent; all came from the United States, Italy and Spain. PBMCs, B-cell-depleted T cells, or T cells provided the cDNA or gDNA that made up the material.

This clone occurred once. Per the authors' pipeline: Cell counts per sample came from amplifying reference gene primers. Libraries were prepared by immunoSEQ multiplex PCR; TCRdb keeps only in-frame clonotypes and omits some of them. From that table come the V and J calls and clone size; the DNA was used to work out D and trimming. Counted here are 250,000 to 300,000 clones, 83% occurring once; the ten biggest clones make up about 4.9%. CDR1 and CDR2 from the germline V gene are MDHEN and SYDVKM. Trimming took off 4 bases at V and 8 bases at J, with 11 bases between the two ends. The CDR3 loop spans 12 amino acids.

The rearrangement uses TRBV28 and TRBJ1-2; TRBD1 might be the D (6 bases). The TCR was taken from a man aged 60 to 75 who had recovered from COVID-19. Sequenced input: peripheral blood. The CDR3 DNA follows: TGTGCCAGCAGTTGGGGGCCGCTCGGCTACACCTTC. Translating gives CASSWGPLGYTF.